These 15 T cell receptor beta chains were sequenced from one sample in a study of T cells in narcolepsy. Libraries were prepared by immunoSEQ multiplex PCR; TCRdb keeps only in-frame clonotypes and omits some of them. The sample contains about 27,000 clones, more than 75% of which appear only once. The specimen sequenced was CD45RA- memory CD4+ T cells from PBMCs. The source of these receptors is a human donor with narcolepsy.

The CDR3: CASGLVAPRDSLLNTEAFF. DNA for the CDR3: TGTGCTAGTGGTTTGGTCGCCCCCCGGGACAGCTTATTGAACACTGAAGCTTTCTTT. The rearrangement joins TRBV12-5 to TRBJ1-1; TRBD1 agrees at 7 bases. The J segment lost 0 bases and the V segment lost 0 bases, leaving 13 bases of the junction unmatched. Germline CDR1 reads LGHNT; CDR2 reads FRNRAP. The CDR3 totals 19 residues. Complete variable domain (other parts from reference TRBV12-5 and TRBJ1-1): DARVTQTPRHKVTEMGQEVTMRCQPILGHNTVFWYRQTMMQGLELLAYFRNRAPLDDSGMPKDRFSAEMPDATLATLKIQPSEPRDSAVYFCASGLVAPRDSLLNTEAFFGQGTRLTVV.

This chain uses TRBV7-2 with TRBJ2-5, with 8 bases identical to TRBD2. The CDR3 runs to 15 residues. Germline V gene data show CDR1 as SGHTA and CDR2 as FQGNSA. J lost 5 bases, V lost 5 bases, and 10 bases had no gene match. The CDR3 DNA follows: TGTGCCAGCAGCCACGGGCGGGGGGATGGGGAGACCCAGTACTTC. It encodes CASSHGRGDGETQYF.

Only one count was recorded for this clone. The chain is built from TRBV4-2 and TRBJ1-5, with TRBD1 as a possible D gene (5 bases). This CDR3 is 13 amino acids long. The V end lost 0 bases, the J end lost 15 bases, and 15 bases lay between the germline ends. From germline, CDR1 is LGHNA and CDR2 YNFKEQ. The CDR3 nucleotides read TGTGCCAGCAGCCAAGATAGGTCGGGACCAGTGCATTTT. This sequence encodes CASSQDRSGPVHF.

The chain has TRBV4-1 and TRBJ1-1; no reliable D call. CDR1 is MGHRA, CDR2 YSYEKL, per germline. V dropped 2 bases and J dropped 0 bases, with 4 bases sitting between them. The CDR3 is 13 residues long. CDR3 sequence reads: CASSQPMNTEAFF. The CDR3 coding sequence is TGCGCCAGCAGCCAACCCATGAACACTGAAGCTTTCTTT.

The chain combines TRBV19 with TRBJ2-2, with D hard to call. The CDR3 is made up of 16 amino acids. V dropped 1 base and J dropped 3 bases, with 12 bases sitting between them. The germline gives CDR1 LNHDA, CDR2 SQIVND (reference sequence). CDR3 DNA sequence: TGTGCCAGTAGTATAGTTGGAGCCTCGCACACCGGGGAGCTGTTTTTT. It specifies CASSIVGASHTGELFF.

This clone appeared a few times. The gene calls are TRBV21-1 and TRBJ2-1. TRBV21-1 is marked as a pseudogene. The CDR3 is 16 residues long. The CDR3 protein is CASSKPRLAGWDEQFF. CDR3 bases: TGTGCCAGCAGCAAACCGCGCCTAGCAGGGTGGGATGAGCAGTTCTTC.

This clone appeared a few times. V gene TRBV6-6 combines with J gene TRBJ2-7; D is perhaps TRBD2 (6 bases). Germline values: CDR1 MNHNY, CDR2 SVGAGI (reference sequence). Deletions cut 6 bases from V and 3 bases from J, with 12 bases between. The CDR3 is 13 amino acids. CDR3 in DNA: TGTGCCAGCAGGAGAGGGACTGACTACGAGCAGTACTTC. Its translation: CASRRGTDYEQYF.

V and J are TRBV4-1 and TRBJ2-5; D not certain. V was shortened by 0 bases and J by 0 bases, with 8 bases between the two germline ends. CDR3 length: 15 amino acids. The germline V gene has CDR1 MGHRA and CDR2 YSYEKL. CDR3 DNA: TGCGCCAGCAGCCAAGATTTCCGGAACCAAGAGACCCAGTACTTC. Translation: CASSQDFRNQETQYF.

The CDR3 is CAWVLGIGNTIYF. The CDR3 DNA reads as TGTGCCTGGGTCTTGGGGATTGGAAACACCATATATTTT. The rearrangement joins TRBV30 to TRBJ1-3; no definite D call. Germline V gene sequence: CDR1 GTSNPN, CDR2 SVGIG (reference sequence). Trimming took 5 bases from V and 3 from J, leaving 11 bases between them. The CDR3 sequence is 13 residues long.

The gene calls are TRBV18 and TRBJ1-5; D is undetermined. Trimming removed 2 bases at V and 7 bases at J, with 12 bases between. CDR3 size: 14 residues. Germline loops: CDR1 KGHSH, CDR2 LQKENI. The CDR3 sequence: CASSPIQSGQPQHF. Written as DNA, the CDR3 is TGTGCCAGCTCACCAATCCAATCCGGCCAGCCCCAGCATTTT. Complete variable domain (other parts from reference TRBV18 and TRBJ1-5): NAGVMQNPRHLVRRRGQEARLRCSPMKGHSHVYWYRQLPEEGLKFMVYLQKENIIDESGMPKERFSAEFPKEGPSILRIQQVVRGDSAAYFCASSPIQSGQPQHFGDGTRLSIL.

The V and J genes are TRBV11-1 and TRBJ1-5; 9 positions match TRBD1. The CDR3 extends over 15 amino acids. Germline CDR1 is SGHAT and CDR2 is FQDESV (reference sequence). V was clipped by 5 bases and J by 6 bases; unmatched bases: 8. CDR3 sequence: CASSEGTGRTQPQHF. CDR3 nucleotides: TGTGCCAGCAGCGAAGGGACAGGGAGAACTCAGCCCCAGCATTTT.

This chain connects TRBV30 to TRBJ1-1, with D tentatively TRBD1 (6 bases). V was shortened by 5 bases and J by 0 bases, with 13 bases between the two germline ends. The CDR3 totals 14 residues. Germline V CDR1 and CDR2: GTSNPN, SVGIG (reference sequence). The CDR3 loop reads CAWETGNMNTEAFF. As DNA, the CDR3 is TGTGCCTGGGAGACAGGAAACATGAACACTGAAGCTTTCTTT.

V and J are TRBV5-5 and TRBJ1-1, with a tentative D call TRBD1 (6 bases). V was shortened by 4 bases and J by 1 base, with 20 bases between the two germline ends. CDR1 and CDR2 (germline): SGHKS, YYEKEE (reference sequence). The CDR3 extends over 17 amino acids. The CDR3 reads CASSTRGGLRGNTEAFF. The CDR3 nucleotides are TGTGCCAGCAGCACCCGAGGGGGTCTACGGGGGAACACTGAAGCTTTCTTT. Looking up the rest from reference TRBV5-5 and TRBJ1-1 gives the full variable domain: DAGVTQSPTHLIKTRGQQVTLRCSPISGHKSVSWYQQVLGQGPQFIFQYYEKEERGRGNFPDRFSARQFPNYSSELNVNALLLGDSALYLCASSTRGGLRGNTEAFFGQGTRLTVV.

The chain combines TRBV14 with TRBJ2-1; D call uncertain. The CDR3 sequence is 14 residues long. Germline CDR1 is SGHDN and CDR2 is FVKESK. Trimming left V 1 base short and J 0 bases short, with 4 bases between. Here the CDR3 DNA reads TGTGCCAGCAGCCAAGCGAGCTCCTACAATGAGCAGTTCTTC. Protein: CASSQASSYNEQFF.

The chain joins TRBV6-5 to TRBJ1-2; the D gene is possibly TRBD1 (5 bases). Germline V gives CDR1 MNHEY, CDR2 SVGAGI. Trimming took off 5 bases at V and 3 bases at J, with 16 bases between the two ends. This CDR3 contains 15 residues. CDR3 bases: TGTGCCAGCAGTCGTAGAGGGGTGAAAGACTATGGCTACACCTTC. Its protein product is CASSRRGVKDYGYTF.